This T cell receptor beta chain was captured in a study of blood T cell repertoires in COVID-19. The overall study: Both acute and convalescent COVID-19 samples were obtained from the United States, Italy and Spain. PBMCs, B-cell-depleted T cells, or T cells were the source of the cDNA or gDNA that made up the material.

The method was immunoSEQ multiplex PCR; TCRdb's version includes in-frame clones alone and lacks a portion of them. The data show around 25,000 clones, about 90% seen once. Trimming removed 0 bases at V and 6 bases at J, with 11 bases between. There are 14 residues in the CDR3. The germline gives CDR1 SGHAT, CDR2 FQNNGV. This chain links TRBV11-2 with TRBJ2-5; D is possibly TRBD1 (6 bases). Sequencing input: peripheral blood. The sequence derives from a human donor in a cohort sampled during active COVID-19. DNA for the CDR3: TGTGCCAGCAGCTTAGAGTACAGGGAACAGACCCAGTACTTC. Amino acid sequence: CASSLEYREQTQYF.